Shown below are 22 T cell receptor beta chains from a single sample sequenced in a study of OX40 agonist ivuxolimab in advanced cancers. TCRdb's table, derived via immunoSEQ multiplex PCR, lists solely in-frame clones and lacks some. The sample contains some 76,000 clones, approximately 80% of which appear only once. Here the sequenced sample was CD4+ or CD8+ T cells sorted from blood, taken in a trial of the OX40 agonist ivuxolimab. Receptors were obtained from an adult with an advanced solid tumor such as melanoma, head and neck, liver or kidney cancer.

The chain joins TRBV7-6 to TRBJ2-1; no definite D call. The V end was cut by 1 base, the J end by 11 bases, with 12 bases between. The germline CDR1 and CDR2 sequences are SGHVS and FNYEAQ. The length of the CDR3 is 13 residues. CDR3: CASSLGALSKQFF. In nucleotides, the CDR3 is TGTGCCAGCAGCTTAGGGGCGCTAAGTAAGCAGTTCTTC.

The rearrangement links TRBV6-5 to TRBJ1-3; TRBD1 might be the D (6 bases). This CDR3 contains 15 residues. CDR1 and CDR2 from the germline V gene are MNHEY and SVGAGI. Trimming removed 5 bases from V and 6 bases from J, with 17 bases in between. The DNA of the CDR3 is TGTGCCAGCAGTCAATCCCGGGGGACAAAAAACACCATATATTTT. Encoded protein: CASSQSRGTKNTIYF.

V is TRBV10-3 and J is TRBJ2-7, with a tentative D call TRBD1 (5 bases). Germline V gene sequence: CDR1 ENHRY, CDR2 SYGVKD. The CDR3 runs to 16 residues. Trimming removed 0 bases from V and 0 bases from J, with 12 bases in between. As DNA, the CDR3 is TGTGCCATCAGTGAGTCCGGATATAGGGGCTCCTACGAGCAGTACTTC. Its protein product is CAISESGYRGSYEQYF.

This clone came up a few times. The chain is built from TRBV4-1 and TRBJ1-2; D unresolved. V gave up 1 base and J gave up 3 bases, with 12 bases separating them. The germline V gene encodes CDR1 MGHRA and CDR2 YSYEKL. There are 15 residues in the CDR3. In DNA, the CDR3 is TGCGCCAGCAGCCAAGCGTCCCTGAGGGACTATGGCTACACCTTC. Its translation is CASSQASLRDYGYTF.

This clone was counted between two and nine times. The chain carries TRBV7-8 and TRBJ2-5; D remains unclear. Looked up from germline, CDR1 is SGHVS and CDR2 is FQNEAQ. Between the trimmed V and J ends, which lost 2 bases and 2 bases, there was a span of 6 bases. CDR3 size: 13 residues. CDR3 region: CASSLSRQETQYF. CDR3 DNA sequence: TGTGCCAGCAGCTTATCCCGACAAGAGACCCAGTACTTC.

This chain joins TRBV4-3 and TRBJ1-2; D ambiguous. V was trimmed by 4 bases and J by 2 bases, leaving 8 bases between them. The CDR3 length is 13 residues. Germline CDR1 reads LGHNA; CDR2 reads YSLEER. The CDR3: CASSPQKNYGYTF. In DNA form, the CDR3 reads TGCGCCAGCAGCCCCCAGAAAAACTATGGCTACACCTTC.

The chain employs TRBV5-4 and TRBJ1-2; a weak D match, TRBD1 (6 bases). There are 16 residues in the CDR3. V dropped 4 bases and J dropped 0 bases, with 16 bases sitting between them. CDR1 and CDR2 from the germline V gene are SGHNT and YYREEE (reference sequence). CDR3 in amino acids: CASSPGGAGANYGYTF. The CDR3 DNA reads as TGTGCCAGCAGCCCCGGCGGGGCAGGGGCTAACTATGGCTACACCTTC. Full variable domain (missing parts from reference TRBV5-4 and TRBJ1-2): ETGVTQSPTHLIKTRGQQVTLRCSSQSGHNTVSWYQQALGQGPQFIFQYYREEENGRGNFPPRFSGLQFPNYSSELNVNALELDDSALYLCASSPGGAGANYGYTFGSGTRLTVV.

This clone was seen a few times. V and J are TRBV9 and TRBJ1-1; D unresolved. The CDR3 has 13 residues. V dropped 0 bases and J dropped 7 bases, with 10 bases sitting between them. CDR1 and CDR2 from the germline V gene are SGDLS and YYNGEE. CDR3 amino acids: CASSVAWTGEAFF. CDR3 sequence (DNA): TGTGCCAGCAGCGTAGCCTGGACGGGTGAAGCTTTCTTT.

This sequence joins TRBV15 and TRBJ1-1; TRBD1 might be the D (6 bases). The CDR3 spans 15 residues. Trimming cost V 3 bases and J 2 bases, with 13 bases left between them. Germline V gene sequence: CDR1 LNHNV, CDR2 YYDKDF (reference sequence). This chain's CDR3 is CATSSITGINTEAFF. As DNA, the CDR3 is TGTGCCACCAGCAGTATAACAGGGATTAACACTGAAGCTTTCTTT.

This chain connects TRBV10-3 to TRBJ1-4, with D perhaps TRBD1 (6 bases). The germline V and J ends were trimmed by 2 bases and 10 bases, with 17 bases remaining between them. This CDR3 region has 15 residues. CDR1 is ENHRY and CDR2 is SYGVKD in the germline V gene. CDR3 protein: CAISEQQGSGGKLFF. The CDR3 nucleotides are TGTGCCATCAGTGAGCAACAGGGAAGTGGCGGAAAACTGTTTTTT.

Written as DNA, the CDR3 is TGTGCCAGCACCCGGGACAGGGGCTATGGCTACACCTTC. Translated: CASTRDRGYGYTF. The chain couples TRBV5-4 to TRBJ1-2; the match to TRBD1 covers 10 bases. CDR3 length: 13 amino acids. Losses at the gene ends were 6 bases for V and 4 bases for J; bases not matched to a gene: 3. CDR1 is SGHNT, CDR2 YYREEE, per germline (reference sequence).

The CDR3 sequence: CASSSLSSTDTQYF. The CDR3 DNA follows: TGCGCCAGCAGCTCTCTATCTAGCACAGATACGCAGTATTTT. The chain combines TRBV5-1 with TRBJ2-3; D uncertain. The CDR3 extends over 14 amino acids. Between the trimmed V and J ends, which lost 3 bases and 0 bases, there was a span of 8 bases. Germline CDR1 SGHRS, CDR2 YFSETQ. Looking up the rest from reference TRBV5-1 and TRBJ2-3 gives the full variable domain: KAGVTQTPRYLIKTRGQQVTLSCSPISGHRSVSWYQQTPGQGLQFLFEYFSETQRNKGNFPGRFSGRQFSNSRSEMNVSTLELGDSALYLCASSSLSSTDTQYFGPGTRLTVL.

The V call is TRBV6-4, the J call TRBJ2-2; D ambiguous. The germline V and J ends were trimmed by 1 base and 7 bases, with 7 bases remaining between them. The CDR3 totals 13 residues. Germline V lookup: CDR1 MRHNA, CDR2 SNTAGT. The CDR3 DNA reads TGTGCCAGCAGTGACTTGTCCGGCGGGGAGCTGTTTTTT. Translating gives CASSDLSGGELFF.

Only a few counts were recorded for this clone. This chain links TRBV6-4 with TRBJ2-1, with 10 bases aligning to TRBD1. V dropped 0 bases and J dropped 5; count of bases not matched to a gene: 7. From germline, CDR1 is MRHNA and CDR2 SNTAGT. This CDR3 is built from 17 residues. CDR3: CASSDSLRDRGHNEQFF. The CDR3 DNA reads as TGTGCCAGCAGTGACTCGTTGAGGGACAGGGGACACAATGAGCAGTTCTTC.

CDR3 sequence (DNA): TGTGCCAGCAGCGAAGGACAGTACTCCTACGAGCAGTACTTC. Residues: CASSEGQYSYEQYF. The chain employs TRBV7-2 and TRBJ2-7; a possible D gene is TRBD1 (6 bases). The CDR3 spans 14 residues. With 5 bases removed from V and 0 bases from J, the gap between germline ends came to 11 bases. The germline CDR1 and CDR2 sequences are SGHTA and FQGNSA.

V gene TRBV5-4 combines with J gene TRBJ2-1; TRBD2 agrees at 7 bases. Germline values: CDR1 SGHNT, CDR2 YYREEE (reference sequence). The CDR3 is 14 residues long. V lost 3 bases and J lost 9; bases outside the gene matches: 9. The CDR3 loop is CASSSSRTSGEQFF. CDR3 DNA sequence: TGTGCCAGCAGCTCCTCAAGGACTAGTGGTGAGCAGTTCTTC. Based on the CDR3 plus reference TRBV5-4 and TRBJ2-1, the full variable domain is ETGVTQSPTHLIKTRGQQVTLRCSSQSGHNTVSWYQQALGQGPQFIFQYYREEENGRGNFPPRFSGLQFPNYSSELNVNALELDDSALYLCASSSSRTSGEQFFGPGTRLTVL.

The rearrangement joins TRBV7-2 to TRBJ2-7; weak D call: TRBD2 (5 bases). CDR3 length: 13 amino acids. In germline, CDR1 is SGHTA, CDR2 FQGNSA. The ends were cut back, 6 bases at V and 3 bases at J, with 12 bases in the middle. The CDR3 DNA is TGTGCCAGCAGAAGGACTTTCAACTACGAGCAGTACTTC. This encodes CASRRTFNYEQYF.

This clone was detected once. J is TRBJ1-2 and V is TRBV7-2; D may be TRBD1 (5 bases). The V and J ends lost 2 bases and 6 bases respectively, with 10 bases between them. The germline CDR1 and CDR2 sequences are SGHTA and FQGNSA. CDR3 size: 13 residues. This CDR3 is CASSLQGFDGYTF. The CDR3 DNA sequence: TGTGCCAGCAGCTTACAGGGATTCGATGGCTACACCTTC.

This clone was seen only a few times. This chain links TRBV30 with TRBJ1-1; D gene uncertain. CDR3 size: 16 residues. V lost 3 bases and J lost 1, with 18 bases in between. Germline CDR1 and CDR2: GTSNPN and SVGIG (reference sequence). The CDR3 is CAWSPSFRGRNTEAFF. The CDR3 nucleotides are TGTGCCTGGAGCCCCTCATTCCGCGGCAGGAACACTGAAGCTTTCTTT.

CDR3 sequence reads: CAWSVDSSTYEQYF. The CDR3, as DNA: TGTGCCTGGAGTGTGGACAGTTCTACCTACGAGCAGTACTTC. The J gene is TRBJ2-7, the V gene TRBV30; D may be TRBD1 (6 bases). Germline lookup yields CDR1 GTSNPN and CDR2 SVGIG (reference sequence). There are 14 residues in the CDR3. V shed 0 bases and J shed 2 bases, with 11 bases lying between them.

This chain links TRBV7-7 with TRBJ2-5; 9 nucleotides match TRBD1. This CDR3 is built from 14 residues. The V gene's germline CDR1 is SSHAT and CDR2 FNYEAQ (reference sequence). V lost 5 bases and J lost 5; bases outside the gene matches: 6. The CDR3 loop reads CASSTDRGGETQYF. CDR3 nucleotides: TGTGCCAGCAGCACGGACAGGGGAGGGGAGACCCAGTACTTC. Full variable domain (missing parts from reference TRBV7-7 and TRBJ2-5): GAGVSQSPRYKVTKRGQDVTLRCDPISSHATLYWYQQALGQGPEFLTYFNYEAQPDKSGLPSDRFSAERPEGSISTLTIQRTEQRDSAMYRCASSTDRGGETQYFGPGTRLLVL.

This clone was observed once. This rearrangement joins TRBV5-4 to TRBJ1-4, with 7 bases fitting TRBD1. V shed 2 bases, J shed 3 bases, and the junction held 7 bases outside the gene matches. CDR1 SGHNT and CDR2 YYREEE come from the germline V gene (reference sequence). CDR3 length: 16 residues. The CDR3 region is CASSFRGRGANEKLFF. The CDR3 DNA reads as TGTGCCAGCAGCTTTAGGGGCAGGGGGGCTAATGAAAAACTGTTTTTT. The variable domain in full, with the rest retrieved from reference TRBV5-4 and TRBJ1-4, is ETGVTQSPTHLIKTRGQQVTLRCSSQSGHNTVSWYQQALGQGPQFIFQYYREEENGRGNFPPRFSGLQFPNYSSELNVNALELDDSALYLCASSFRGRGANEKLFFGSGTQLSVL.